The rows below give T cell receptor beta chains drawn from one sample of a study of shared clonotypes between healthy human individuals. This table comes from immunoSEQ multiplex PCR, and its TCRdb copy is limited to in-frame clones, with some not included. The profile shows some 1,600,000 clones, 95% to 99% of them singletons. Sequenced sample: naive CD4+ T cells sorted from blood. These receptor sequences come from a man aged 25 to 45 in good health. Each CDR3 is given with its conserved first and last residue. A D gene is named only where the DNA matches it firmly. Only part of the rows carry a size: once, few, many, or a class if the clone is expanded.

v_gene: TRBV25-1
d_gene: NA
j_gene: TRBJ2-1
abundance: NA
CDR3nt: TGTGCCAGCAGTGAATCGACCCTCTCCAATGAGCAGTTCTTC
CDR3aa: CASSESTLSNEQFF

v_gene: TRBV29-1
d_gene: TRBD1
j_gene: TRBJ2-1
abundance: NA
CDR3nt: TGCAGCGTTGGCGCGTACAGGGGCAATGAGCAGTTCTTC
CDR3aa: CSVGAYRGNEQFF

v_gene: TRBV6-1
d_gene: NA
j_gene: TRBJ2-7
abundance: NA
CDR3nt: TGTGCCAGCAGTGACAAGGAGGGTTACGAGCAGTACTTC
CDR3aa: CASSDKEGYEQYF

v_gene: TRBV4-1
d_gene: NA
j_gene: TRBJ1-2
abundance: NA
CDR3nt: TGCGCCAGCAGCCATCCCACCGGTGGCTACACCTTC
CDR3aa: CASSHPTGGYTF

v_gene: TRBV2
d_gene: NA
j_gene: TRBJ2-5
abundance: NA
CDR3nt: TGTGCCAGCGGACAGTCCCAAGAGACCCAGTACTTC
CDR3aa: CASGQSQETQYF

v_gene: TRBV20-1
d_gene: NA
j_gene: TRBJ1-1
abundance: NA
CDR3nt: TGCAGTGCTAGTGCCGAACGGGAAGCTTTCTTT
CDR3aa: CSASAEREAFF

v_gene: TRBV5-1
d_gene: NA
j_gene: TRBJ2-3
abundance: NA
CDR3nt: TGCGCCAGCAGCTTGTATTCCACAGATACGCAGTATTTT
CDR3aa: CASSLYSTDTQYF

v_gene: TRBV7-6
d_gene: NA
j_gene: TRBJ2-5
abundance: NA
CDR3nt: TGTGCCAGCAGCAGGAGGTGGTCGGATCCAGGGGAGACCCAGTACTTC
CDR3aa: CASSRRWSDPGETQYF

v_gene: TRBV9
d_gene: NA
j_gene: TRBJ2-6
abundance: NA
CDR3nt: TGTGCCAGCAGCGTAGAAGGTAGGGCAGCCTCTGGGGCCAACGTCCTGACTTTC
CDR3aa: CASSVEGRAASGANVLTF

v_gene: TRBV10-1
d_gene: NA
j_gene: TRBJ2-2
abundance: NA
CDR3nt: TGCGCCAGCAGTGTGATCCGCACCGGGGAGCTGTTTTTT
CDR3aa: CASSVIRTGELFF

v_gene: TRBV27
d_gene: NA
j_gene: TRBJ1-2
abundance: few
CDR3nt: TGTGCCAGCAGTTTAATTCACGGAAATGGCTACACCTTC
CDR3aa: CASSLIHGNGYTF

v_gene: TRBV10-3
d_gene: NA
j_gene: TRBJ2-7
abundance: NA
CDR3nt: TGTGCCATCAGTCCGTCTAAGGGTGGGTACGAGCAGTACTTC
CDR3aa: CAISPSKGGYEQYF

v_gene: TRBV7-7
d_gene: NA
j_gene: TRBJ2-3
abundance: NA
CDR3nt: TGTGCTAGCAGCTTAGTGGACGGGAGAACGCAGTATTTT
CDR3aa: CASSLVDGRTQYF

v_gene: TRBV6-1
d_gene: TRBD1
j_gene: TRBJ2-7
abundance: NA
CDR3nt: TGTGCCAGCACCGGGACAGGGGAATACGAGCAGTACTTC
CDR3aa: CASTGTGEYEQYF

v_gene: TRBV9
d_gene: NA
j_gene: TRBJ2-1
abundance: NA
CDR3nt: TGTGCCAGCAGCTCATCGGGTAGCTCCTACAATGAGCAGTTCTTC
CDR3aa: CASSSSGSSYNEQFF

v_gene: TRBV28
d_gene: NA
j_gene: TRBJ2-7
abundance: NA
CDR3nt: TGTGCCAGCAGTCTGGGCCAAGGGTCCTACGAGCAGTACTTC
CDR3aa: CASSLGQGSYEQYF

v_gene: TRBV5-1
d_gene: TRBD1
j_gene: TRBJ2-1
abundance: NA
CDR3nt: TGCGCCAGCAGCCGTTTGGGACAGGGGCCCTACAATGAGCAGTTCTTC
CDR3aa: CASSRLGQGPYNEQFF

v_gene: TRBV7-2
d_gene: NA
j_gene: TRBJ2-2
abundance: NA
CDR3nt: TGTGCCAGCAGCCCCCCCAGGGGAGGGCCGAACACCGGGGAGCTGTTTTTT
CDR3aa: CASSPPRGGPNTGELFF

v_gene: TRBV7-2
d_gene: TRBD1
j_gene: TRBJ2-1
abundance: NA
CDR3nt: TGTGCCAGCACAAGGGACAGGGGAAACAATGAGCAGTTCTTC
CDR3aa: CASTRDRGNNEQFF

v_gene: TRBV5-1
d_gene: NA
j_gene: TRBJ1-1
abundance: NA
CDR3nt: TGCGCCAGCAGCTTGGAGGGGCCCGGAGCTTTCTTT
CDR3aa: CASSLEGPGAFF

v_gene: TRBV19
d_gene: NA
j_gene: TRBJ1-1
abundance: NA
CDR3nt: TGTGCCAGTAGTGCTACACCCGGGACGGGGAACACTGAAGCTTTCTTT
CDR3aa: CASSATPGTGNTEAFF

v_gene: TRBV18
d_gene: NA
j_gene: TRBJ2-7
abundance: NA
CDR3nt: TGTGCCAGCTCACCACCCCCCCCATCCTACGAGCAGTACTTC
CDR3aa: CASSPPPPSYEQYF

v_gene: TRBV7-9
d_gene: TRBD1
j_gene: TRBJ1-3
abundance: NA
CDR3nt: TGTGCCAGCAGCTTAGTAGTAGGGGACAGAAGTGGAAACACCATATATTTT
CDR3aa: CASSLVVGDRSGNTIYF

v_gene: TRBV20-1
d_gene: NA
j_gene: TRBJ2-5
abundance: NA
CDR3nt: TGCAGTGCTAGAGGGGCAGAGACCCAGTACTTC
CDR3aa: CSARGAETQYF

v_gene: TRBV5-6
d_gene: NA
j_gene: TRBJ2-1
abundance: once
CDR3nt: TGTGCCAGCAGCTTCCGGGATTTACGCAGCAATGAGCAGTTCTTC
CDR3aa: CASSFRDLRSNEQFF

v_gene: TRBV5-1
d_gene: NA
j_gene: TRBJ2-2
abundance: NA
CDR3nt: TGCGCCAGCAGCTTATCAGGGGAGCTGTTTTTT
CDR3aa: CASSLSGELFF

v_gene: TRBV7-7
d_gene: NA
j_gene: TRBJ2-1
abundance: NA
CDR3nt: TGTGCCAGCAGCTTAGGGGGCGAGAATGAGCAGTTCTTC
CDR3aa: CASSLGGENEQFF

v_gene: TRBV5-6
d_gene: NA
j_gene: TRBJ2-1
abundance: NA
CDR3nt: TGTGCCAGCAGCTTGTTTTCGGCAGTTTACAATGAGCAGTTCTTC
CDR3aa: CASSLFSAVYNEQFF

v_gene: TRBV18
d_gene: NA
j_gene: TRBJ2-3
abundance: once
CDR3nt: TGTGCCAGCTCACCACTGTCCGGGCTGGCAGATACGCAGTATTTT
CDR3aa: CASSPLSGLADTQYF

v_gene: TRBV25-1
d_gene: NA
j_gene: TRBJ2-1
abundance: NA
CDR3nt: TGTGCCAGCAGTGATTCTAGCAGAATATACAATGAGCAGTTCTTC
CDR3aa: CASSDSSRIYNEQFF

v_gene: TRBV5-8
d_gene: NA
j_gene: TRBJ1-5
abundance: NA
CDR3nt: TGTGCCAGCAGCTTGGACGGCTTTCAGCCCCAGCATTTT
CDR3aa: CASSLDGFQPQHF

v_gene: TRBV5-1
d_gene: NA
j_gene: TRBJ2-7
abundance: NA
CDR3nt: TGCGCCAGCAGGTATGCGGGACCATTGGTCTCTGAGCAGTACTTC
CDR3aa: CASRYAGPLVSEQYF

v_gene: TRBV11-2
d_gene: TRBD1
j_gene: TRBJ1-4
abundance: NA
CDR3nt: TGTGCCAGCAGCTGGCGGACAGGGAAGGATTCAAATGAAAAACTGTTTTTT
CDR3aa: CASSWRTGKDSNEKLFF

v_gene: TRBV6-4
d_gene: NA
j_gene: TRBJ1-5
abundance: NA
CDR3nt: TGTGCCAGCAGTACAGGGTTTTGGCGTCAGCCCCAGCATTTT
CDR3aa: CASSTGFWRQPQHF

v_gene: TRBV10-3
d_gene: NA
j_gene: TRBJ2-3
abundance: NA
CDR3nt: TGTGCCATCAGTGAGCCAGGAGAAGTCACAGATACGCAGTATTTT
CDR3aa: CAISEPGEVTDTQYF

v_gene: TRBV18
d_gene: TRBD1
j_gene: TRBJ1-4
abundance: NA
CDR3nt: TGTGCCAGCTCACCAAGGACAGGCGCCAATGAAAAACTGTTTTTT
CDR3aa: CASSPRTGANEKLFF

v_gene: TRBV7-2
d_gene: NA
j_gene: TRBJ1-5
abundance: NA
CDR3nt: TGTGCCAGCAGCTTGTTTCTTATGGGCAATCAGCCCCAGCATTTT
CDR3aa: CASSLFLMGNQPQHF